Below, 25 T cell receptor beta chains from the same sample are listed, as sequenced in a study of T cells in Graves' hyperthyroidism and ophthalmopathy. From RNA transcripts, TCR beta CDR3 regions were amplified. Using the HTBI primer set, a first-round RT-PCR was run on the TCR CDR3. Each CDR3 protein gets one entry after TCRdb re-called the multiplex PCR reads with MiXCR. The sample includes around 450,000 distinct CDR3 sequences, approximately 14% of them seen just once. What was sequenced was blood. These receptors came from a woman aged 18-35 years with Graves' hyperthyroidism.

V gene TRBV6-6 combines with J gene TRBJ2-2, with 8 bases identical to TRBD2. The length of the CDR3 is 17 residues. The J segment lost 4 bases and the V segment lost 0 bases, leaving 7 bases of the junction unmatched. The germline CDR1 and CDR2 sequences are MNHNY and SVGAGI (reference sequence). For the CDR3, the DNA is TGTGCCAGCAGTTACTCGATAGGACTAGCAGCCACCGGGGAGCTGTTTTTT. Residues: CASSYSIGLAATGELFF.

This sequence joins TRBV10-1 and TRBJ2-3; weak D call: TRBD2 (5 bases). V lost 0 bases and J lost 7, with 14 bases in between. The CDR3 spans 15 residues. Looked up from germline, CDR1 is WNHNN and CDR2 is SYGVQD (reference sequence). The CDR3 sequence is CASSESLVGGYTQYF. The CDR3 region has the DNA TGCGCCAGCAGTGAGTCATTAGTCGGAGGTTATACGCAGTATTTT.

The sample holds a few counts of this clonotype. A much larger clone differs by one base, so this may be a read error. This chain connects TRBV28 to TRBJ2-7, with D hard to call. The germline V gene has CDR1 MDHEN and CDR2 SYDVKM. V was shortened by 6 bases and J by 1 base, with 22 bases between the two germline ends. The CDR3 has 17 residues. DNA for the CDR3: TGTGCCAGCAGCCGAGCCCCAAACGACTGGGTGTCCTACGAGCAGTACTTC. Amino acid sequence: CASSRAPNDWVSYEQYF.

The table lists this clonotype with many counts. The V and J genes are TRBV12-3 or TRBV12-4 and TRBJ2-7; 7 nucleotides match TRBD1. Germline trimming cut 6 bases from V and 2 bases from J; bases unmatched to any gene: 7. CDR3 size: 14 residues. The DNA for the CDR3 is TGTGCCAGCAGCCGGACAGGAGGAACCTACGAGCAGTACTTC. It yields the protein CASSRTGGTYEQYF.

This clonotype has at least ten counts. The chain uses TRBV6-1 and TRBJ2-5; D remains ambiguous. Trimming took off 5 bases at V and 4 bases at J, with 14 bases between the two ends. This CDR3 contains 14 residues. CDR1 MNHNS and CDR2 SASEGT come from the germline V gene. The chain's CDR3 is CASSSFLVGETQYF. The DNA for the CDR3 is TGTGCCAGCAGTTCCTTTTTAGTCGGAGAGACCCAGTACTTC.

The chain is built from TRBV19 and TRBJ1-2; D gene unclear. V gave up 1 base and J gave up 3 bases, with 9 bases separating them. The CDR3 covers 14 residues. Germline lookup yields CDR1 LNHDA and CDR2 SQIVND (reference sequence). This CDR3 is CASSIARDYYGYTF. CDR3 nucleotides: TGTGCCAGTAGTATAGCACGGGATTACTATGGCTACACCTTC.

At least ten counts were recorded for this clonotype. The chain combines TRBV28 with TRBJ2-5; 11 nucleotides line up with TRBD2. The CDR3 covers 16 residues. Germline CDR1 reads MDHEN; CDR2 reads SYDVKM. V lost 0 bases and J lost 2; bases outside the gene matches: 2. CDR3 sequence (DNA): TGTGCCAGCAGTTTATGGACTAGCGGGGCGCAAGAGACCCAGTACTTC. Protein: CASSLWTSGAQETQYF.

The CDR3 bases are TGCGCCAGCAGTCGAGAACCGAGGGGAGAGACCCAGTACTTC. Translated: CASSREPRGETQYF. The chain employs TRBV4-1 and TRBJ2-5, with D perhaps matching TRBD1 or TRBD2 (5 bases each). The CDR3 runs to 14 residues. The germline V gene has CDR1 MGHRA and CDR2 YSYEKL. Trimming took 6 bases from V and 4 from J, leaving 15 bases between them.

The CDR3 sequence: CASTSGPNTFLTF. CDR3 bases: TGTGCCAGCACCTCAGGCCCAAACACGTTCCTGACTTTC. The rearrangement joins TRBV12-3 or TRBV12-4 to TRBJ2-6; D unresolved. Deletions cut 7 bases from V and 14 bases from J, with 18 bases between. The CDR3 spans 13 residues.

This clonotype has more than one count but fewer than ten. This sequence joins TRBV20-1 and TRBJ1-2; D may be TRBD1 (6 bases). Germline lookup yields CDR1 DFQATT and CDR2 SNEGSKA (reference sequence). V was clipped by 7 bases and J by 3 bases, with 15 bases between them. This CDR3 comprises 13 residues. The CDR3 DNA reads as TGCAGTGTAACAGGGCCGCGGGACTATGGCTACACCTTC. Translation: CSVTGPRDYGYTF.

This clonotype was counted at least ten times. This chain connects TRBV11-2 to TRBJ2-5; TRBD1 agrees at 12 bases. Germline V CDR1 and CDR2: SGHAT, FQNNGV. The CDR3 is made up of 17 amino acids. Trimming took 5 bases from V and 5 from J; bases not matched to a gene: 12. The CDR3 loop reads CASSPGQGARTGETQYF. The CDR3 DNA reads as TGTGCCAGCAGCCCGGGACAGGGGGCTAGGACCGGGGAGACCCAGTACTTC.

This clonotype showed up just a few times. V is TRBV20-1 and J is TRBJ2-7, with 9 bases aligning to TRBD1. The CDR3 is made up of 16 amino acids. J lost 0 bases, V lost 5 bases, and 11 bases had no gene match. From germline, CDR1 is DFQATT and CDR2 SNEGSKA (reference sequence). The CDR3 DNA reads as TGCAGTGCTGCACCTCCTTGGGACAGGGTCTCCTACGAGCAGTACTTC. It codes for CSAAPPWDRVSYEQYF.

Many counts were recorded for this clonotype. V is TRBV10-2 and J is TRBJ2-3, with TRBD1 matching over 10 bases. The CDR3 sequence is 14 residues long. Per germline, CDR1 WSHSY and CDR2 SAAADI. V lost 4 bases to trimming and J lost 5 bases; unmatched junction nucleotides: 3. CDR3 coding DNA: TGCGCCAGCAGTGGACAGGGGGCAAGAGATACGCAGTATTTT. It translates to CASSGQGARDTQYF.

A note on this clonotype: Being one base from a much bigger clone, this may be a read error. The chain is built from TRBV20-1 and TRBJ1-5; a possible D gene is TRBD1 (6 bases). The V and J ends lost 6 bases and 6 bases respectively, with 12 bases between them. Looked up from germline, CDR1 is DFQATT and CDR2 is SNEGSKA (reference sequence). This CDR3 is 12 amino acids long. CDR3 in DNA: TGCAGTGCAGCAAGGGGGGGTCAGCCCCAGCATTTT. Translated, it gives CSAARGGQPQHF.

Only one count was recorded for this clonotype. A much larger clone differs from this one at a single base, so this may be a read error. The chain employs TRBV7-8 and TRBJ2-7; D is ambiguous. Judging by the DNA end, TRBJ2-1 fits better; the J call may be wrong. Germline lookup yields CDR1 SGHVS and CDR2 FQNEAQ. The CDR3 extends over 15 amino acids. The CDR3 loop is CASSLDMASSYEQFF. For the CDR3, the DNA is TGTGCCAGCAGCTTAGACATGGCCAGCTCCTACGAGCAGTTCTTC.

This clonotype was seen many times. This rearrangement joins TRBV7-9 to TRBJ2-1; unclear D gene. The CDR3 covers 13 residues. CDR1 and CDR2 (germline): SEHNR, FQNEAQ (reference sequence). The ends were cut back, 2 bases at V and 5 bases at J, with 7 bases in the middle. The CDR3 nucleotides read TGTGCCAGCAGCTTATACCAAAACAATGAGCAGTTCTTC. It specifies CASSLYQNNEQFF.

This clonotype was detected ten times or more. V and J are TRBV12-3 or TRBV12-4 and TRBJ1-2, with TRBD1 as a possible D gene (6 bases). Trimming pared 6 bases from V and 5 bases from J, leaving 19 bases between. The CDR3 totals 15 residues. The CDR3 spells CASSSGRGLWYGYTF. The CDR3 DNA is TGTGCCAGCAGCTCTGGCCGGGGGCTCTGGTATGGCTACACCTTC.

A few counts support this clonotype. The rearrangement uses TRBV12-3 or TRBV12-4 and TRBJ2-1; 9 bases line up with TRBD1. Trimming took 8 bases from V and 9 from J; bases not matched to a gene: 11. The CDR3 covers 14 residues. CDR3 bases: TGTGCCAGCGAGCCGGGACAGGGAACGGTTGAGCAGTTCTTC. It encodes CASEPGQGTVEQFF.

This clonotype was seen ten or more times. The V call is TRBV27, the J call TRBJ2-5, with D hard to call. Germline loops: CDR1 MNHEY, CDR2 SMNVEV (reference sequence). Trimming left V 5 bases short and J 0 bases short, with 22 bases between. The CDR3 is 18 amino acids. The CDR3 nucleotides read TGTGCCAGCAGTCCTAATGGTCCCTTTTACAGCGACCAAGAGACCCAGTACTTC. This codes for CASSPNGPFYSDQETQYF.

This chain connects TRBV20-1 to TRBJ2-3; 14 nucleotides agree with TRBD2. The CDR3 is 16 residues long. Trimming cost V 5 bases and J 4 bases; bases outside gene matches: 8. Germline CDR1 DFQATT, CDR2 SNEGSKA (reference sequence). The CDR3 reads CSAVRGLAGGADTQYF. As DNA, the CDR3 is TGCAGTGCTGTACGCGGACTAGCGGGGGGCGCAGATACGCAGTATTTT.

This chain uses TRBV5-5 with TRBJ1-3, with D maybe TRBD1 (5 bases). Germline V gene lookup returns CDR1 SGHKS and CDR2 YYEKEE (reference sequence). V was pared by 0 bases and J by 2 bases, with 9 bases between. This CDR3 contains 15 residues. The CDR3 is CASSLGGGAGNTIYF. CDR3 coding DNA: TGTGCCAGCAGCTTGGGTGGAGGGGCTGGAAACACCATATATTTT.

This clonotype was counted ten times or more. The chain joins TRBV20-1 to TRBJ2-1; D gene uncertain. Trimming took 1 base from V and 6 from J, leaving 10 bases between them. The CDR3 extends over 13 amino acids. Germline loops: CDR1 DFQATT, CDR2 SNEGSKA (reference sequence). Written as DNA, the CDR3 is TGCAGTGCTAGAGGCCTGGGTGCCAATGAGCAGTTCTTC. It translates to CSARGLGANEQFF.

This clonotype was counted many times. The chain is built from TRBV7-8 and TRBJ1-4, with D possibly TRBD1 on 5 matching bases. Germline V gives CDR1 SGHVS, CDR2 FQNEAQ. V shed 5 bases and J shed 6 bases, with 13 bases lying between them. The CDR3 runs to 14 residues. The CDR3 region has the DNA TGTGCCAGCAGCCACGGGGGGAACTATGAAAAACTGTTTTTT. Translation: CASSHGGNYEKLFF.

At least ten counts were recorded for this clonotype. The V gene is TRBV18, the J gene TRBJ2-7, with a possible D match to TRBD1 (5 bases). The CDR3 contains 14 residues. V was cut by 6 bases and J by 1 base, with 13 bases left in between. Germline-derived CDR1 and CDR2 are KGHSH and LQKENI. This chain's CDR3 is CASSLDSTSYEQYF. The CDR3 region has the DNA TGTGCCAGCTCGCTCGACAGTACGTCCTACGAGCAGTACTTC.

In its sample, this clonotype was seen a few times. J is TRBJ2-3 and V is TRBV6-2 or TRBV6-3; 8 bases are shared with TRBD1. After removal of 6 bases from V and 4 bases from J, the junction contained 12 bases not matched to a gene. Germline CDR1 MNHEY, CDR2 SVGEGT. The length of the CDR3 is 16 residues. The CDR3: CASSHPGGLRPDTQYF. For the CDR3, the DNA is TGTGCCAGCAGCCACCCAGGGGGCCTTAGGCCAGATACGCAGTATTTT.